This T cell receptor (beta chain) was found in a study of blood T cell repertoires in COVID-19. Repertoires were generated with immunoSEQ multiplex PCR, while TCRdb's copy carries only in-frame clones and drops some. This sample has 55,000 or so clones, with about nine tenths found just once. The CDR3 contains 13 residues. The germline gives CDR1 LNHDA, CDR2 SQIVND (reference sequence). The germline V and J ends were trimmed by 7 bases and 5 bases, with 12 bases remaining between them. The sequencing input was peripheral blood. J is TRBJ1-5 and V is TRBV19; D unclear. The receptor was derived from a man aged 40-50 years with acute or convalescent COVID-19. Written as DNA, the CDR3 is TGTGCCAGTAACCCTAGGAGGGATCAGCCCCAGCATTTT. This gives the protein CASNPRRDQPQHF.